The present T cell receptor (beta chain) was sequenced within a study of CD8+ T cells in alopecia areata (dated by TCRdb to between 2017 and 2018). General notes on the study: Skin from C3H/HeJ donors with spontaneous alopecia (about 6-12 months old) was grafted onto female C3H/HeJ recipients aged roughly 6-11 weeks. In both human patients and the C3H/HeJ mouse model, the study applied high-throughput TCRbeta sequencing to look at T cell clonal expansion in alopecia areata. Human TCRbeta sequencing covered scalp tissue and sorted CD4+ and CD8+ peripheral blood T cells from patchy and totalis/universalis alopecia areata patients and healthy controls. Scalp clonality was compared across normal scalp (n=4), patchy alopecia areata scalp (n=8), and alopecia totalis/universalis scalp (n=8). RNA was extracted with the PAXgene miRNA kit for fixed scalp, the miRNeasy kit for PBMCs, and the RNeasy kit for mouse skin. Amplification of TCRbeta CDR3 regions was done by immunoSEQ multiplex PCR using 35 Vbeta forward primers and 13 Jbeta reverse primers. On the study overall, not on this receptor specifically: TCR sequences shared between patients were less clear than in mice, possibly partly because of HLA diversity in the patient population. Resident alphabeta T cells in normal human skin are also sequenced, complicating scalp TCR repertoire analysis, unlike mouse skin dominated by gammadelta T cells. Lesional scalp, especially in alopecia totalis/universalis, showed higher clonality and more expanded CD8+ clones than normal scalp, suggesting antigenic drive.

Comment on this clone: Its antigen specificity is not known. At residue 12, TCRdb's protein disagrees with the DNA translation; the protein shown here derives from the DNA. In this record, gene identifiers and germline sequences come from the mouse. Coverage ceases 3 residues before the CDR3 finishes, and the germline J gene fills in the end.

Library construction relied on the immunoSEQ multiplex PCR assay. RNA was extracted from all samples and reverse transcribed into cDNA, which served as template for TCR sequencing. SuperScript III was used to make first-strand cDNA, primed with a 2:1 mix of oligo-dT and random hexamers. A synthetic immune receptor repertoire was used to gauge amplification bias, and whatever bias remained was removed computationally. Libraries were sequenced on Illumina HiSeq using 60 bp reads that covered the CDR3 and were read from J toward V. The published analysis was carried out like this. Raw reads were preprocessed to remove errors, and CDR3 was defined according to IMGT conventions as the region from the conserved cysteine to phenylalanine. Clonality was calculated as 1 minus Shannon entropy normalized by log2 of the number of productive unique TCRs. Whether each scalp clone was CD4 or CD8 was inferred by checking scalp TCRbeta sequences against the CD4 and CD8 repertoires from sorted blood. The immuneACCESS repertoire file appears here via TCRdb, limited to in-frame rearrangements. These files lack a portion of the clones; in checked studies, under half of the deficit traces to unresolved V genes, and the cause of the others is not known. V, J and clone size reflect that table, while D and trimming were determined from the DNA. The table puts some 120,000 clones in this sample, none counted just once. The top ten constitute 15% to 20% of the sample.

Cut back by 0 bases and 7 bases, the V and J ends lie 11 bases apart. In the germline V gene (reference sequence), CDR1 corresponds to FNHDT and CDR2 to SITEND. The CDR3 goes from the cysteine to the phenylalanine over 15 residues. Sequencing covers 36 bases of the CDR3, shown here with the frame starting at base 1. Sequences were obtained from lesional skin. This TCR was sampled from a C3H/HeJ mouse with alopecia areata. The strain in question carries the MHC haplotype H2-k. Rearrangement joined TRBV19 to TRBJ1-6; D gene: possibly TRBD1, on 5 matching bases. TRBJ1-6 is treated as an ORF (open reading frame) with a function not yet certain. The CDR3 bases that were read are TGTGCCAGCAGTATAGAGTGGGGGGAGAATTCGCCC. Its protein is CASSIEWGENSP. The entire CDR3 protein reads CASSIEWGENSPLYF.